This T cell receptor (beta chain) is from a study of CD8+ T cells in alopecia areata. This clone was counted between two and nine times. Its specificity is unknown. Its ends do not fully match the called genes, so a read error is possible. CDR3 size: 12 residues. Germline V lookup: CDR1 LGHNT, CDR2 FRNRAP. RNA extraction was followed by reverse transcription into cDNA, which acted as the sequencing template. Assay used: immunoSEQ multiplex PCR; TCRdb lists only in-frame clones, some missing. The sample consists of roughly 200,000 clones, about two fifths of them appearing once. Study findings and constraints: Tofacitinib yielded significantly lower scalp clonality and fewer expanded CD8+ clones among the top 100. Lesional scalp displayed greater clonality than normal scalp, most notably in alopecia totalis/universalis. Scalp and blood retained many expanded lesional clones during tofacitinib.

Documented treatment: oral pan-JAK inhibitor, 5-10 mg twice daily. Sequencing used CD4+ T cells sorted from blood, obtained between weeks 30 and 35, from a patient treated with tofacitinib. The TCR comes from a human donor with alopecia areata. The chain joins TRBV12-5 to TRBJ1-1, with D perhaps matching TRBD1 (5 bases). In nucleotides, the CDR3 is TGTGCTAGTGGGTTGGGGCAGACCAAAGCTTTCTTT. It specifies CASGLGQTKAFF.